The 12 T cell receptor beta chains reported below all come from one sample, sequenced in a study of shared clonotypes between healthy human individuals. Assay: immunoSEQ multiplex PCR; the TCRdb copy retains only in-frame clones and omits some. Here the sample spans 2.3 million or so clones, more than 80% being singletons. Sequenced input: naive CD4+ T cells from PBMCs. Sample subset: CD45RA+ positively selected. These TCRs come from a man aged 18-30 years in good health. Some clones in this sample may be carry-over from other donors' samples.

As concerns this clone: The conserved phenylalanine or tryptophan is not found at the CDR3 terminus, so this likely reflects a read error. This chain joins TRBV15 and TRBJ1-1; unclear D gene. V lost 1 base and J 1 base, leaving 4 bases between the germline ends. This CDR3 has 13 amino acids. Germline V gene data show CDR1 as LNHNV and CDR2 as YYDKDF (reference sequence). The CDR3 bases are TGTGCCACCAGCAGAGGTCAGAACACTGAAGCTTTCCTT. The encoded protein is CATSRGQNTEAFL.

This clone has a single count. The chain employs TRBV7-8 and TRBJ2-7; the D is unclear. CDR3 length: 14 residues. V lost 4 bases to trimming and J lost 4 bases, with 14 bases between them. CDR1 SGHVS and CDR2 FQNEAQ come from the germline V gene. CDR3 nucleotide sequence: TGTGCCAGCAGCTCCAGCACCGGTGCTTACGAGCAGTACTTC. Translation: CASSSSTGAYEQYF.

The DNA of the CDR3 is TGCGCCAGCTGTCCCCAGGACTCAGGGGCTCACACCTTC. Amino acid sequence: CASCPQDSGAHTF. V usage is TRBV5-1 and J usage is TRBJ1-2, with D perhaps TRBD1 (6 bases). The V gene lost 7 bases and the J gene lost 12 bases, with 22 bases spanning the gap. Germline V gives CDR1 SGHRS, CDR2 YFSETQ. This CDR3 region has 13 residues.

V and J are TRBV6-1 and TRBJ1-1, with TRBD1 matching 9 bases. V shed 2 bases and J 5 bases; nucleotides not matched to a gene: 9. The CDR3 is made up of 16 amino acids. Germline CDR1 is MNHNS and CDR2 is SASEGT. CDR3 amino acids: CASSEHTGGVGTEAFF. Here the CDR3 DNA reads TGTGCCAGCAGTGAACACACAGGGGGCGTGGGGACTGAAGCTTTCTTT.

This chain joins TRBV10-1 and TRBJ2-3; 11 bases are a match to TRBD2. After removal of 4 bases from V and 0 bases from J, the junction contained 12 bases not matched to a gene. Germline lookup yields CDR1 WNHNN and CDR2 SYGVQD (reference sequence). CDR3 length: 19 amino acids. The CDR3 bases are TGCGCCAGCAGTGGGGCCTACCGGACTAGCGGGTTAAGCACAGATACGCAGTATTTT. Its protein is CASSGAYRTSGLSTDTQYF.

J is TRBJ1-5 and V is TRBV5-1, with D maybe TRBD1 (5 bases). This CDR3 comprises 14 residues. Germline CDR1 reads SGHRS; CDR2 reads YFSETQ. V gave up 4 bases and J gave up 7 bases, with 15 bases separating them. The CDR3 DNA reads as TGCGCCAGCAGCCCCACGGGGGGGGAGCAGCCCCAGCATTTT. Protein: CASSPTGGEQPQHF.

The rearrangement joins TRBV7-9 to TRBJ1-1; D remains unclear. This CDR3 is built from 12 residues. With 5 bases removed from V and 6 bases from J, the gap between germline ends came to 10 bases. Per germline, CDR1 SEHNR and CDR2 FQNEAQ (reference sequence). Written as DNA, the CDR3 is TGTGCCAGCAGCCAGGAAGGCGCTGAAGCTTTCTTT. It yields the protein CASSQEGAEAFF.

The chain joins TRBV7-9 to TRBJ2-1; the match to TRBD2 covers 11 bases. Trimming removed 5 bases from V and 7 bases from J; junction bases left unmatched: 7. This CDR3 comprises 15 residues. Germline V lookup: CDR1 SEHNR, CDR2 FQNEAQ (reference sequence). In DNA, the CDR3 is TGTGCCAGCAGCCCAGAGGCTAGCGGGAGGAATGAGCAGTTCTTC. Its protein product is CASSPEASGRNEQFF.

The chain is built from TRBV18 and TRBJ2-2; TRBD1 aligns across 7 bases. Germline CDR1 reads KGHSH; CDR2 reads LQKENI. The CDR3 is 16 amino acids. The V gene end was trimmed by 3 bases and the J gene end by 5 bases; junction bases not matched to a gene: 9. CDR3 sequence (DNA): TGTGCCAGCTCACCGCAGGGACAGTCATGGACCGGGGAGCTGTTTTTT. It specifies CASSPQGQSWTGELFF.

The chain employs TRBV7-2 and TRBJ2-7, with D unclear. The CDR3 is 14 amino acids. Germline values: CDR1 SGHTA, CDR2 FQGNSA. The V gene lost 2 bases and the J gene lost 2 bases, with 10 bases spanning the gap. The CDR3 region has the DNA TGTGCCAGCAGCTTACAGGTGATTACCTACGAGCAGTACTTC. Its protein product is CASSLQVITYEQYF. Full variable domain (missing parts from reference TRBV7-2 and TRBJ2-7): GAGVSQSPSNKVTEKGKDVELRCDPISGHTALYWYRQSLGQGLEFLIYFQGNSAPDKSGLPSDRFSAERTGGSVSTLTIQRTQQEDSAVYLCASSLQVITYEQYFGPGTRLTVT.

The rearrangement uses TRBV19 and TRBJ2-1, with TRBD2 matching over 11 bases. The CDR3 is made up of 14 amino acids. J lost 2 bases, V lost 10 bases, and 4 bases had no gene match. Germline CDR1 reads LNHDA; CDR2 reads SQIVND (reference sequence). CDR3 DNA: TGTGCCACAAATAGCGGGAGGGCCTACAATGAGCAGTTCTTC. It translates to CATNSGRAYNEQFF.

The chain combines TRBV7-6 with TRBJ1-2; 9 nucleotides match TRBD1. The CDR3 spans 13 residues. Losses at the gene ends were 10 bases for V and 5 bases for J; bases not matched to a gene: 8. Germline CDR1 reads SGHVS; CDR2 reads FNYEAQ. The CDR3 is CATSRTGVYGYTF. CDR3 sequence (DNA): TGTGCCACCTCCCGGACAGGGGTATATGGCTACACCTTC.